These T cell receptor beta chains were read from a single sample in a study of PD-1 blockade in classical Hodgkin lymphoma. Data came from immunoSEQ multiplex PCR; TCRdb stores just in-frame clones and leaves some out. The sample comprises about 61,000 clones, approximately 92% of which are singletons, and 15% rests with the top ten. The sequencing used peripheral blood mononuclear cells (PBMCs), collected at baseline. These TCRs come from a human donor with classical Hodgkin lymphoma. The CDR3 runs from the conserved cysteine through the conserved F or W. A D gene is named only where the DNA matches it firmly. Only some rows state a clone size, as once, few, many or a class for expanded clones.

cdr3_nt: TGTGCCAGCAGTTCAGGGGAAATAAACTATGGCTACACCTTC
cdr3_aa: CASSSGEINYGYTF
j_call: TRBJ1-2
clone_size: .
d_call: .
v_call: TRBV27

cdr3_nt: TGTGCCAGTAGTATCGTAGACTATAGCAATCAGCCCCAGCATTTT
cdr3_aa: CASSIVDYSNQPQHF
j_call: TRBJ1-5
clone_size: .
d_call: .
v_call: TRBV19

cdr3_nt: TGTGCCAGCAGCGATAGGGGGGAGGGACTCACTGAAGCTTTCTTT
cdr3_aa: CASSDRGEGLTEAFF
j_call: TRBJ1-1
clone_size: .
d_call: .
v_call: TRBV4-2

cdr3_nt: TGTGCCAGCAGTTTTCTCGATTATCGGGTCAGCGGTTCCACCGGGGAGCTGTTTTTT
cdr3_aa: CASSFLDYRVSGSTGELFF
j_call: TRBJ2-2
clone_size: .
d_call: .
v_call: TRBV28

cdr3_nt: TGTGCCAGCTCAGCGACGGACAGCCTTTATGTCGAGCAGTACTTC
cdr3_aa: CASSATDSLYVEQYF
j_call: TRBJ2-7
clone_size: .
d_call: .
v_call: TRBV18

cdr3_nt: TGTGCCAGCAGCTATACCCTTGGGCAGTTCTTC
cdr3_aa: CASSYTLGQFF
j_call: TRBJ2-1
clone_size: .
d_call: .
v_call: TRBV7-9

cdr3_nt: TGCGCCAGCAGCTTGGGGTACGGTACCTACGAGCAGTACTTC
cdr3_aa: CASSLGYGTYEQYF
j_call: TRBJ2-7
clone_size: .
d_call: .
v_call: TRBV5-1

cdr3_nt: TGTGCCAGCAGCCCGAACCGGGACAGGGGGTTGCGAGCCTACAATGAGCAGTTCTTC
cdr3_aa: CASSPNRDRGLRAYNEQFF
j_call: TRBJ2-1
clone_size: .
d_call: TRBD1
v_call: TRBV7-9

cdr3_nt: TGTGCCAGTAGTGCGGCAGATACACCCCTCCACTTT
cdr3_aa: CASSAADTPLHF
j_call: TRBJ1-6
clone_size: once
d_call: .
v_call: TRBV19

cdr3_nt: TGTGCCAGCAGTTGGGACAGTAATGAAAAACTGTTTTTT
cdr3_aa: CASSWDSNEKLFF
j_call: TRBJ1-4
clone_size: .
d_call: TRBD1
v_call: TRBV6-6

cdr3_nt: TGCGCCAGCAGCCAAGATGCGATATGGGGCGGGGGATGGGATACGCAGTATTTT
cdr3_aa: CASSQDAIWGGGWDTQYF
j_call: TRBJ2-3
clone_size: .
d_call: TRBD2
v_call: TRBV4-1

cdr3_nt: TGTGCCAGCAGTTATTTCGACGGCTACGAGCAGTACTTC
cdr3_aa: CASSYFDGYEQYF
j_call: TRBJ2-7
clone_size: .
d_call: .
v_call: TRBV6-5

cdr3_nt: TGTGCCACCAGCGCCGAAAGCACAGATACGCAGTATTTT
cdr3_aa: CATSAESTDTQYF
j_call: TRBJ2-3
clone_size: .
d_call: .
v_call: TRBV15

cdr3_nt: TGCGCCAGCAGCCAATACCTAAGGACAGGAAATTACGAGCAGTACTTC
cdr3_aa: CASSQYLRTGNYEQYF
j_call: TRBJ2-7
clone_size: .
d_call: TRBD1
v_call: TRBV4-1

cdr3_nt: TGTGCCAGCAGCGTAGCGGGGGCGCCGGGCACCGGGGAGCTGTTTTTT
cdr3_aa: CASSVAGAPGTGELFF
j_call: TRBJ2-2
clone_size: .
d_call: .
v_call: TRBV9

cdr3_nt: TGTGCCAGCAGCCCTTGGAGCTCTGGAAACACCATATATTTT
cdr3_aa: CASSPWSSGNTIYF
j_call: TRBJ1-3
clone_size: .
d_call: .
v_call: TRBV9

cdr3_nt: TGCAGCGCAGCGGGACAGATAATCAATGAGCAGTTCTTC
cdr3_aa: CSAAGQIINEQFF
j_call: TRBJ2-1
clone_size: .
d_call: .
v_call: TRBV29-1

cdr3_nt: TGCGCCAGCAGCCAAAACAATCGGACTAGCGGGGGACTACCTTACTACGAGCAGTACTTC
cdr3_aa: CASSQNNRTSGGLPYYEQYF
j_call: TRBJ2-7
clone_size: once
d_call: TRBD2
v_call: TRBV5-1

cdr3_nt: TGTGCCACCCAAAGCGAGTGGGCAGATGAGCAGTTCTTC
cdr3_aa: CATQSEWADEQFF
j_call: TRBJ2-1
clone_size: .
d_call: .
v_call: TRBV19

cdr3_nt: TGTGCCAGCAGTTCCGGGCCCCTCTACTTC
cdr3_aa: CASSSGPLYF
j_call: TRBJ2-5
clone_size: .
d_call: .
v_call: TRBV6-1

cdr3_nt: TGTGCCAGCAGCTTGTCAACTAATGAAAAACTGTTTTTT
cdr3_aa: CASSLSTNEKLFF
j_call: TRBJ1-4
clone_size: once
d_call: .
v_call: TRBV7-2

cdr3_nt: TGTGCCAGTTCAAGAGGGGTGGGCAATGAGCAGTTCTTC
cdr3_aa: CASSRGVGNEQFF
j_call: TRBJ2-1
clone_size: .
d_call: .
v_call: TRBV27

cdr3_nt: TGTGCCAGCAGCCGAGGACTAGCGGGGGGCACATACAATGAGCAGTTCTTC
cdr3_aa: CASSRGLAGGTYNEQFF
j_call: TRBJ2-1
clone_size: .
d_call: TRBD2
v_call: TRBV4-2

cdr3_nt: TGTGCCAGCAGTCCGACCGGGGAGCTGTTTTTT
cdr3_aa: CASSPTGELFF
j_call: TRBJ2-2
clone_size: .
d_call: .
v_call: TRBV6-1

cdr3_nt: TGTGCCAGCAGGACAGGGATGGGTAAACTGTTTTTT
cdr3_aa: CASRTGMGKLFF
j_call: TRBJ1-4
clone_size: .
d_call: TRBD1
v_call: TRBV7-6

cdr3_nt: TGCGCCAGCAGCTCAGCGACAGGTCCTACCGAGACCCAGTACTTC
cdr3_aa: CASSSATGPTETQYF
j_call: TRBJ2-5
clone_size: .
d_call: .
v_call: TRBV5-1

cdr3_nt: TGTGCCAGCAGCTTGGATCTTAGCTCCTACGAGCAGTACTTC
cdr3_aa: CASSLDLSSYEQYF
j_call: TRBJ2-7
clone_size: .
d_call: .
v_call: TRBV5-8

cdr3_nt: TGTGCCGTCGGGGGACCTGGAAACACCATATATTTT
cdr3_aa: CAVGGPGNTIYF
j_call: TRBJ1-3
clone_size: few
d_call: .
v_call: TRBV2

cdr3_nt: TGTGCCAGCAGTTCAAGCACAGATACGCAGTATTTT
cdr3_aa: CASSSSTDTQYF
j_call: TRBJ2-3
clone_size: .
d_call: .
v_call: TRBV6-5

cdr3_nt: TGTGCCAGCAGCTGGCCCGACAGGGAGAGTGGCTACACCTTC
cdr3_aa: CASSWPDRESGYTF
j_call: TRBJ1-2
clone_size: .
d_call: TRBD1
v_call: TRBV5-6

cdr3_nt: TGTGCCAGCAGCACCCGGGACAGGGGAACTAGCGGGGAGGCAGATACGCAGTATTTT
cdr3_aa: CASSTRDRGTSGEADTQYF
j_call: TRBJ2-3
clone_size: .
d_call: .
v_call: TRBV28

cdr3_nt: TGTGCCAGCAGTTTATTCCGACTAGCGGGGGAAGAGACCCAGTACTTC
cdr3_aa: CASSLFRLAGEETQYF
j_call: TRBJ2-5
clone_size: .
d_call: TRBD2
v_call: TRBV27

cdr3_nt: TGTGCCAGTAGGGACAGGGTAGTAGGTGAGCAGTTCTTC
cdr3_aa: CASRDRVVGEQFF
j_call: TRBJ2-1
clone_size: .
d_call: TRBD1
v_call: TRBV19

cdr3_nt: TGTGCCAGCAGTGTCGGGACAGGGAAGGCGGAACTGTTTTTT
cdr3_aa: CASSVGTGKAELFF
j_call: TRBJ1-4
clone_size: .
d_call: TRBD1
v_call: TRBV2

cdr3_nt: TGTGCCAGCAGCCAATGGGGGGGAAATGAGCAGTTCTTC
cdr3_aa: CASSQWGGNEQFF
j_call: TRBJ2-1
clone_size: .
d_call: TRBD2
v_call: TRBV5-4

cdr3_nt: TGTGCCAGCAGTGTCCACAGGGGGCTTGAGCAGTTCTTC
cdr3_aa: CASSVHRGLEQFF
j_call: TRBJ2-1
clone_size: once
d_call: TRBD1
v_call: TRBV6-1

cdr3_nt: TGTGCCAGCTCACCAAATCTGCGGGACCACTTTCTGCCCCAGTACTTC
cdr3_aa: CASSPNLRDHFLPQYF
j_call: TRBJ2-5
clone_size: .
d_call: .
v_call: TRBV18

cdr3_nt: TGTGCCAGCAGCGTCGGACAGGGGGATGACGAGCAGTACTTC
cdr3_aa: CASSVGQGDDEQYF
j_call: TRBJ2-7
clone_size: .
d_call: TRBD1
v_call: TRBV9

cdr3_nt: TGCAGCGTTGGAGAGCAGGGGAGACGTGGGGCCAACGTCCTGACTTTC
cdr3_aa: CSVGEQGRRGANVLTF
j_call: TRBJ2-6
clone_size: .
d_call: .
v_call: TRBV29-1

cdr3_nt: TGCGCCAGCAGCCCAGGGGCACCCGAAGCTTTCTTT
cdr3_aa: CASSPGAPEAFF
j_call: TRBJ1-1
clone_size: once
d_call: .
v_call: TRBV4-1

cdr3_nt: TGTGCCAGCAGTTTATTGGGTCTCGGGGCTTTCTTT
cdr3_aa: CASSLLGLGAFF
j_call: TRBJ1-1
clone_size: .
d_call: .
v_call: TRBV28

cdr3_nt: TGCGCCAGCAGCTCCCAACCACAGGTTAACTATGGCTACACCTTC
cdr3_aa: CASSSQPQVNYGYTF
j_call: TRBJ1-2
clone_size: .
d_call: .
v_call: TRBV5-1

cdr3_nt: TGTGCCAGCAGTTTTCGAGGCTCCTATAATTCACCCCTCCACTTT
cdr3_aa: CASSFRGSYNSPLHF
j_call: TRBJ1-6
clone_size: .
d_call: .
v_call: TRBV28

cdr3_nt: TGTGCCAGCAGCTTAGAGCTCCCTACGCAGTATTTT
cdr3_aa: CASSLELPTQYF
j_call: TRBJ2-3
clone_size: .
d_call: .
v_call: TRBV13

cdr3_nt: TGCGCCAGCAGCTTGGAGCCAGGCTCTGGAAACACCATATATTTT
cdr3_aa: CASSLEPGSGNTIYF
j_call: TRBJ1-3
clone_size: once
d_call: .
v_call: TRBV5-1

cdr3_nt: TGTGCCAGCAGTTTACGGGCCCAGGGCAATCAGCCCCAGCATTTT
cdr3_aa: CASSLRAQGNQPQHF
j_call: TRBJ1-5
clone_size: .
d_call: .
v_call: TRBV27

cdr3_nt: TGTGCCAGCAGCCCGGCCCCGGGGGGCCAGCCCCAGCATTTT
cdr3_aa: CASSPAPGGQPQHF
j_call: TRBJ1-5
clone_size: .
d_call: .
v_call: TRBV6-1

cdr3_nt: TGTGCCAGCTCACCGGGAGAGGCGTCAGGGGCTGCCTACGAGCAGTACTTC
cdr3_aa: CASSPGEASGAAYEQYF
j_call: TRBJ2-7
clone_size: .
d_call: .
v_call: TRBV18

cdr3_nt: TGTGCCAGCAGTGAAGCGCTTTTAGCCAACGAGCAGTACTTC
cdr3_aa: CASSEALLANEQYF
j_call: TRBJ2-7
clone_size: .
d_call: .
v_call: TRBV2

cdr3_nt: TGCGCCAGCAGCCAAGCGCTTACAGGGCCCGAGTACGAGCAGTACTTC
cdr3_aa: CASSQALTGPEYEQYF
j_call: TRBJ2-7
clone_size: .
d_call: .
v_call: TRBV4-1

cdr3_nt: TGTGCCAGCTCACCAGGGACAGTAGATCAGCCCCAGCATTTT
cdr3_aa: CASSPGTVDQPQHF
j_call: TRBJ1-5
clone_size: once
d_call: TRBD1
v_call: TRBV18

cdr3_nt: TGTGCCAGTAGCTCCACCCCCAGGGGTGGCAATCAGCCCCAGCATTTT
cdr3_aa: CASSSTPRGGNQPQHF
j_call: TRBJ1-5
clone_size: .
d_call: .
v_call: TRBV19

cdr3_nt: TGCGCCAGCAGTCAGGACCCTCAGGTGACCCAGTACTTC
cdr3_aa: CASSQDPQVTQYF
j_call: TRBJ2-5
clone_size: .
d_call: .
v_call: TRBV23-1

cdr3_nt: TGTGCCATCAGTGAGTTAGCGGGGGCCTACGAGCAGTACTTC
cdr3_aa: CAISELAGAYEQYF
j_call: TRBJ2-7
clone_size: .
d_call: TRBD2
v_call: TRBV10-3

cdr3_nt: TGTGCCAGCTCGGAGATGACTGGAAACACCATATATTTT
cdr3_aa: CASSEMTGNTIYF
j_call: TRBJ1-3
clone_size: once
d_call: .
v_call: TRBV6-6